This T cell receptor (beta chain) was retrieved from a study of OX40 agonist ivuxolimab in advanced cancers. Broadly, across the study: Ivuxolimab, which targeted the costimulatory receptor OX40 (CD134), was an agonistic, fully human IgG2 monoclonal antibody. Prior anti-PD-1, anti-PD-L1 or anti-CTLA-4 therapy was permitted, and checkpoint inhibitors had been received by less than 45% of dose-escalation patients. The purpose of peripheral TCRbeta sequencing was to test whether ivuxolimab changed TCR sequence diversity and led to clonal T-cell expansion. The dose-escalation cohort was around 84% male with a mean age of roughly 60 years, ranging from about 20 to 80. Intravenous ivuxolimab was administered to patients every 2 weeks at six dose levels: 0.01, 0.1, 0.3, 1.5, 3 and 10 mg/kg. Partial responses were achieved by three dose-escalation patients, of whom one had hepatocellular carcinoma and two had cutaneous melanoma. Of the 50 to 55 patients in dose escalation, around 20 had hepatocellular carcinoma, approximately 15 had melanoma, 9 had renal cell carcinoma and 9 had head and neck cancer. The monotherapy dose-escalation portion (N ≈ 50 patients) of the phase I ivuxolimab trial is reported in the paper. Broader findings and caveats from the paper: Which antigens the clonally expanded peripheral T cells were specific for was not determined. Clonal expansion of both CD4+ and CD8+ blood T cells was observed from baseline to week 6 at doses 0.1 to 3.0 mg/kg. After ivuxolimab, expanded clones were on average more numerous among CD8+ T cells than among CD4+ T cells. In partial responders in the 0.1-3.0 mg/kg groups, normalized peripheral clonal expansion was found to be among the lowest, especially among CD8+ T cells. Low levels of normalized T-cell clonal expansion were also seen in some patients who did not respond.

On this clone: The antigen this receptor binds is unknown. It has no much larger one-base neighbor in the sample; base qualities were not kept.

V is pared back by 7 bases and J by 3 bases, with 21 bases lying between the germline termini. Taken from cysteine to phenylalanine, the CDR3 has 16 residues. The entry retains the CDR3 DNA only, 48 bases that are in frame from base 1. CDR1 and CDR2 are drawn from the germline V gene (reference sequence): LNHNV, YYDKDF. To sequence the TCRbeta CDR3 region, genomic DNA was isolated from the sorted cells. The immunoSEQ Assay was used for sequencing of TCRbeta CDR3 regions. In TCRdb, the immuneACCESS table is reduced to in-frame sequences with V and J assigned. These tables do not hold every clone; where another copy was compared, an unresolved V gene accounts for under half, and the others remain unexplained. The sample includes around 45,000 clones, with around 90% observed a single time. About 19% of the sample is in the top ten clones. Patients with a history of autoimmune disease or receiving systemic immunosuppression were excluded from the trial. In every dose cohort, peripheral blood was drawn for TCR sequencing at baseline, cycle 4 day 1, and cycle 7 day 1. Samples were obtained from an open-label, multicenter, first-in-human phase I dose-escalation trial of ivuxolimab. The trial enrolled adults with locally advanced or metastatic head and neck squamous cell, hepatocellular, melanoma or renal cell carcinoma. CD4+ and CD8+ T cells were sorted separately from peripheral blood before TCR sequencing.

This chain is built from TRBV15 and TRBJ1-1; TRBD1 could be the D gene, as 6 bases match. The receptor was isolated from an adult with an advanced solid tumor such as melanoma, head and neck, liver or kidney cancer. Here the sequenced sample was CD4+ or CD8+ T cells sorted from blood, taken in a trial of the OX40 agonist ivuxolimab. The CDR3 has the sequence CATKQRGGPTDTEAFF. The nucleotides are TGTGCCACCAAACAACGGGGGGGGCCGACGGACACTGAAGCTTTCTTT.